Below, 24 T cell receptor beta chains from the same sample are listed, as sequenced in a study of lymphopenia after photon versus proton radiotherapy. Profiling relied on immunoSEQ multiplex PCR, and the TCRdb table lists in-frame clones only, not all of them. The sample gives 8,000 or so clones, more than 85% of which show up once; 3.1% is in the top ten. This specimen consisted of peripheral blood, obtained from a patient treated with photon-based radiotherapy. The receptors stem from a woman in her sixties or seventies with pancreatic cancer.

The chain employs TRBV5-1 and TRBJ2-3; TRBD1 agrees at 8 bases. The CDR3 is 16 residues long. The V gene's germline CDR1 is SGHRS and CDR2 YFSETQ. The trim removed 2 bases at V and 1 base at J, leaving 6 bases unmatched. This CDR3 reads CASSLQGVPGTDTQYF. The CDR3 DNA reads as TGCGCCAGCAGCTTACAGGGGGTTCCCGGCACAGATACGCAGTATTTT.

The rearrangement links TRBV19 to TRBJ2-7; 8 bases map to TRBD2. J was trimmed by 3 bases and V by 5 bases; bases with no gene match: 6. This CDR3 region has 14 residues. Germline V gene lookup returns CDR1 LNHDA and CDR2 SQIVND (reference sequence). Written as DNA, the CDR3 is TGTGCCAGTAGTCTTAGCGGGGTGAACTACGAGCAGTACTTC. This sequence encodes CASSLSGVNYEQYF.

The chain is built from TRBV2 and TRBJ2-7; 9 bases align to TRBD2. CDR1 and CDR2 (germline): SNHLY, FYNNEI. The CDR3 is 15 amino acids. The V and J ends lost 3 bases and 4 bases, in that order; junction bases with no gene match: 7. The CDR3 coding sequence is TGTGCCAGCAGTGACGGTAGCGGGAGTGGATACGAGCAGTACTTC. As protein: CASSDGSGSGYEQYF.

J is TRBJ1-2 and V is TRBV27, with TRBD1 matching 9 bases. CDR1 and CDR2 (germline): MNHEY, SMNVEV (reference sequence). This CDR3 is built from 17 residues. V was clipped by 2 bases and J by 1 base; unmatched bases: 8. The CDR3 sequence: CASSLRRTGEINYGYTF. In nucleotides, the CDR3 is TGTGCCAGCAGTTTAAGACGGACAGGGGAAATTAACTATGGCTACACCTTC.

The chain joins TRBV4-3 to TRBJ2-2, with D maybe TRBD1 (5 bases). Trimming removed 0 bases at V and 5 bases at J, with 13 bases between. Germline CDR1 LGHNA, CDR2 YSLEER. The CDR3 length is 16 residues. The CDR3 nucleotides are TGCGCCAGCAGCCAAGAGCCCAGGGTCCCAACCGGGGAGCTGTTTTTT. Its translation: CASSQEPRVPTGELFF.

The chain is built from TRBV5-6 and TRBJ2-7; no firm D call. The germline V and J ends were trimmed by 4 bases and 2 bases, with 7 bases remaining between them. The CDR3 runs 12 residues. Looked up from germline, CDR1 is SGHDT and CDR2 is YYEEEE. The CDR3 is CASSRWAYEQYF. DNA of the CDR3: TGTGCCAGCAGCCGCTGGGCCTACGAGCAGTACTTC.

The CDR3 DNA is TGTGCCAGCAGCTTTCTTTCCGGCGGGGAGCTGTTTTTT. Translation: CASSFLSGGELFF. J is TRBJ2-2 and V is TRBV5-6, with D hard to call. The CDR3 is made up of 13 amino acids. CDR1 and CDR2 from the germline V gene are SGHDT and YYEEEE. Trimming removed 2 bases at V and 7 bases at J, with 9 bases between.

The DNA for the CDR3 is TGTGCCAGCAGCTCGAAGGACAGGGGGCGTCATGGCTACACCTTC. Translation: CASSSKDRGRHGYTF. This chain links TRBV5-4 with TRBJ1-2, with TRBD1 matching 11 bases. The germline V gene has CDR1 SGHNT and CDR2 YYREEE (reference sequence). The V segment lost 3 bases and the J segment 6 bases; nucleotides outside the gene matches: 7. The CDR3 is 15 amino acids.

The chain links TRBV19 to TRBJ2-3; 7 bases line up with TRBD2. With V trimmed by 0 bases and J by 9 bases, 9 bases remained unmatched. Germline CDR1 is LNHDA and CDR2 is SQIVND (reference sequence). The CDR3 extends over 15 amino acids. CDR3 protein: CASSIDTTSLGTQYF. The DNA for the CDR3 is TGTGCCAGTAGTATAGACACGACTAGCCTAGGGACGCAGTATTTT.

The V call is TRBV5-1, the J call TRBJ2-7, with 8 bases identical to TRBD1. There are 14 residues in the CDR3. Trimming removed 4 bases from V and 5 bases from J; junction bases left unmatched: 8. Germline-derived CDR1 and CDR2 are SGHRS and YFSETQ. The CDR3 loop is CASSPGQGLNEQYF. The DNA for the CDR3 is TGCGCCAGCAGCCCCGGACAGGGCTTAAACGAGCAGTACTTC. The full variable domain, in which reference TRBV5-1 and TRBJ2-7 provide the parts outside the CDR3, is KAGVTQTPRYLIKTRGQQVTLSCSPISGHRSVSWYQQTPGQGLQFLFEYFSETQRNKGNFPGRFSGRQFSNSRSEMNVSTLELGDSALYLCASSPGQGLNEQYFGPGTRLTVT.

The chain uses TRBV18 and TRBJ2-2, with no clear D. Trimming left V 4 bases short and J 1 base short, with 7 bases between. Germline V gives CDR1 KGHSH, CDR2 LQKENI. This CDR3 region has 14 residues. The CDR3 sequence is CASSQKENTGELFF. For the CDR3, the DNA is TGTGCCAGCTCACAGAAGGAGAACACCGGGGAGCTGTTTTTT.

The rearrangement joins TRBV27 to TRBJ2-5; 10 bases agree with TRBD1. The CDR3 is made up of 16 amino acids. With 11 bases clipped from V and 0 bases from J, the junction kept 12 bases outside the gene matches. Germline loops: CDR1 MNHEY, CDR2 SMNVEV (reference sequence). The CDR3 nucleotides are TGTGCCTCGGGTGGGACAGGGGTCCTGTACCAAGAGACCCAGTACTTC. Encoded protein: CASGGTGVLYQETQYF.

V usage is TRBV28 and J usage is TRBJ2-5, with D perhaps matching TRBD2 (6 bases). The germline V and J ends were trimmed by 5 bases and 0 bases, with 16 bases remaining between them. This CDR3 has 16 residues. Germline lookup yields CDR1 MDHEN and CDR2 SYDVKM. The CDR3 DNA sequence: TGTGCCAGCAGTCCCCTGTTCGGGGAGGACCAAGAGACCCAGTACTTC. The encoded protein is CASSPLFGEDQETQYF.

The chain combines TRBV2 with TRBJ2-2; D is ambiguous. Germline loops: CDR1 SNHLY, CDR2 FYNNEI. Trimming took 6 bases from V and 0 from J, leaving 11 bases between them. The length of the CDR3 is 15 residues. CDR3 bases: TGTGCCAGCAGAGCTCGGTCCGCGAACACCGGGGAGCTGTTTTTT. Its translation is CASRARSANTGELFF.

The gene calls are TRBV11-2 and TRBJ2-4, with TRBD2 identical over 12 bases. Germline-derived CDR1 and CDR2 are SGHAT and FQNNGV. This CDR3 region has 17 residues. With 1 base clipped from V and 6 bases from J, the junction kept 7 bases outside the gene matches. The CDR3 spells CASSLALAGGIGNIQYF. As DNA, the CDR3 is TGTGCCAGCAGCTTAGCCCTAGCGGGAGGGATCGGAAACATTCAGTACTTC.

The chain couples TRBV5-1 to TRBJ2-7; 9 bases map to TRBD1. J was trimmed by 2 bases and V by 6 bases; bases with no gene match: 6. This CDR3 has 14 residues. Germline CDR1 is SGHRS and CDR2 is YFSETQ. CDR3 region: CASTRGTGPYEQYF. CDR3 nucleotide sequence: TGCGCCAGCACCCGAGGGACAGGGCCCTACGAGCAGTACTTC.

The V gene is TRBV7-9, the J gene TRBJ2-3, with D perhaps given as TRBD1 or TRBD2 (6 bases each). The CDR3 length is 15 residues. Germline V gives CDR1 SEHNR, CDR2 FQNEAQ (reference sequence). The germline V and J ends were trimmed by 5 bases and 0 bases, with 12 bases remaining between them. The CDR3, as DNA: TGTGCCAGCAGCGCGCGGGACACTAGCACAGATACGCAGTATTTT. Its protein is CASSARDTSTDTQYF.

The J gene is TRBJ2-6, the V gene TRBV18; D is unresolved. Trimming stripped 3 bases from V and 2 bases from J, with 14 bases between. The CDR3 runs 17 residues. From germline, CDR1 is KGHSH and CDR2 LQKENI. The CDR3 DNA reads as TGTGCCAGCTCACCCGTGACCCAGTCGGCTGGGGCCAACGTCCTGACTTTC. Its translation is CASSPVTQSAGANVLTF.

The gene calls are TRBV20-1 and TRBJ2-5; D is ambiguous. Germline V gene lookup returns CDR1 DFQATT and CDR2 SNEGSKA (reference sequence). CDR3 size: 11 residues. V lost 3 bases, J lost 4 bases, and 6 bases lay in between. CDR3 coding DNA: TGCAGTGCTAGTTTCCCAGAGACCCAGTACTTC. Translation gives CSASFPETQYF.

The chain is built from TRBV6-6 and TRBJ1-5; D is unclear. Germline values: CDR1 MNHNY, CDR2 SVGAGI (reference sequence). The V gene lost 2 bases and the J gene lost 6 bases, with 11 bases spanning the gap. This CDR3 region has 14 residues. The CDR3 DNA reads as TGTGCCAGCAGTTACACGGCTCTCCCTCAGCCCCAGCATTTT. This encodes CASSYTALPQPQHF.

CDR3 DNA: TGCGCCAGCCAAGAAAATTCTGGGGCCAACGTCCTGACTTTC. Its protein is CASQENSGANVLTF. V is TRBV4-1 and J is TRBJ2-6; D is unresolved. The CDR3 runs to 14 residues. In germline, CDR1 is MGHRA, CDR2 YSYEKL. Trimming removed 8 bases at V and 1 base at J, with 9 bases between.

The V call is TRBV28, the J call TRBJ2-3; TRBD2 agrees at 14 bases. Trimming cost V 7 bases and J 9 bases; bases outside gene matches: 12. This CDR3 is built from 16 residues. The germline V gene has CDR1 MDHEN and CDR2 SYDVKM. The CDR3 DNA sequence: TGTGCCAGCATGACTAGCGGGAGGGGTACAGATAGGACGCAGTATTTT. Translated: CASMTSGRGTDRTQYF.

The chain combines TRBV6-1 with TRBJ1-2; perhaps TRBD1 as D (5 bases). With 6 bases removed from V and 3 bases from J, the gap between germline ends came to 17 bases. Germline loops: CDR1 MNHNS, CDR2 SASEGT. The CDR3 is 15 amino acids. The CDR3 sequence: CASSTEHRGDYGYTF. CDR3 nucleotide sequence: TGTGCCAGCAGCACCGAACATAGGGGAGACTATGGCTACACCTTC.

V is TRBV27 and J is TRBJ2-3, with 8 bases matching TRBD2. The V and J ends lost 7 bases and 5 bases, in that order; junction bases with no gene match: 8. This CDR3 has 14 amino acids. CDR1 and CDR2 from the germline V gene are MNHEY and SMNVEV (reference sequence). For the CDR3, the DNA is TGTGCCAGCAATGGGCTAGCGGGTGGAGATACGCAGTATTTT. It translates to CASNGLAGGDTQYF.